This TCR beta chain stems from a study of T cell repertoires in cytomegalovirus infection. The germline gives CDR1 MNHEY, CDR2 SVGEGT. The V gene lost 2 bases and the J gene lost 0 bases, with 23 bases spanning the gap. The CDR3 covers 20 residues. TCRdb recomputed calls from the reads with MiXCR, one row per CDR3 protein. This sample has 200,000 to 300,000 distinct CDR3 sequences, with approximately 7% found just once. This clonotype has only a few counts. This receptor was obtained from a human donor in good health (CMV status not recorded). Some clones in this sample may be carry-over from other donors' samples. Sequenced: PBMCs. The J gene is TRBJ1-5, the V gene TRBV6-2 or TRBV6-3; D is possibly TRBD1 (5 bases). The CDR3 here is CASSYEVSRTWGYSNQPQHF. The DNA of the CDR3 is TGTGCCAGCAGTTACGAGGTGAGCCGGACCTGGGGGTATAGCAATCAGCCCCAGCATTTT.